The source of this T cell receptor (beta chain) is a study of T cell responses to AZD1222 COVID-19 vaccine. General study results and limits: Clonal diversity was possibly underestimated; the donors were predominantly white British and more often female. Repertoires were obtained only post-peak T cell response.

As to this clone: The target antigen is unknown.

Second-dose schedules of about 4 or about 12 weeks were combined. V lost 2 bases, J lost 6 bases, and 13 bases lay in between. Germline lookup yields CDR1 MNHEY and CDR2 SVGAGI. This CDR3 is built from 14 residues. Profiling relied on immunoSEQ multiplex PCR, and the TCRdb table lists in-frame clones only, not all of them. The table records fewer than 200,000 clones, roughly 90% of them present only once. The chain links TRBV6-5 to TRBJ1-2, with D tentatively TRBD1 (5 bases). The clonotype originates from an adult who received the AZD1222 COVID-19 vaccine. The specimen was peripheral blood, collected 28 days after the second AZD1222 dose. The CDR3 region has the DNA TGTGCCAGCAGTTACCACCAGGGCCTTGATGGCTACACCTTC. Translating it yields CASSYHQGLDGYTF.